These 30 T cell receptor beta chains share one sample of origin, sequenced in a study of cytomegalovirus exposure and HLA in healthy donors. PCR used 60 Vbeta primers and 13 Jbeta primers. The data were produced by immunoSEQ multiplex PCR, yet TCRdb's version contains in-frame clones alone and is incomplete. The sample records approximately 100,000 clones, 74% being singletons. Source material: PBMCs. Receptors originate from a human donor in good health.

This clone was seen a handful of times. This chain links TRBV9 with TRBJ2-2; D is perhaps TRBD1 (5 bases). The CDR3 covers 16 residues. Trimming removed 0 bases at V and 6 bases at J, with 15 bases between. Germline lookup yields CDR1 SGDLS and CDR2 YYNGEE. The CDR3 is CASSVAGQGKAGELFF. The CDR3, as DNA: TGTGCCAGCAGCGTAGCTGGGCAGGGAAAGGCCGGGGAGCTGTTTTTT.

The V call is TRBV7-8, the J call TRBJ1-6; the D is unclear. The CDR3 totals 15 residues. Trimming took off 1 base at V and 3 bases at J, with 7 bases between the two ends. Germline V lookup: CDR1 SGHVS, CDR2 FQNEAQ. The CDR3 here is CASSLVTVYNSPLHF. CDR3 nucleotide sequence: TGTGCCAGCAGCTTAGTAACAGTCTATAATTCACCCCTCCACTTT.

The chain joins TRBV2 to TRBJ2-3; the match to TRBD2 covers 7 bases. Germline V gene lookup returns CDR1 SNHLY and CDR2 FYNNEI. J was trimmed by 5 bases and V by 7 bases; bases with no gene match: 18. The CDR3 spans 17 residues. CDR3 nucleotides: TGTGCCAGCATCCTATCCGCGCTAGCGGTCACCCTAGATACGCAGTATTTT. This translates into CASILSALAVTLDTQYF.

J is TRBJ2-3 and V is TRBV6-6, with no clear D. V lost 8 bases, J lost 0 bases, and 15 bases lay in between. Germline V gene data show CDR1 as MNHNY and CDR2 as SVGAGI (reference sequence). The CDR3 has 15 amino acids. The CDR3 coding sequence is TGTGCCAGCCGGCCGAGCGCGACTAGCACAGATACGCAGTATTTT. Protein sequence: CASRPSATSTDTQYF.

The chain employs TRBV27 and TRBJ2-7, with a tentative D call TRBD2 (6 bases). V was clipped by 3 bases and J by 3 bases, with 18 bases between them. Germline values: CDR1 MNHEY, CDR2 SMNVEV (reference sequence). CDR3 size: 16 residues. CDR3 sequence (DNA): TGTGCCAGCAGTTTTGCCCCAGGGCGGGGCGGCTACGAGCAGTACTTC. The encoded protein is CASSFAPGRGGYEQYF.

The chain uses TRBV4-1 and TRBJ1-4, with D uncertain. The CDR3 totals 12 residues. Germline V gene data show CDR1 as MGHRA and CDR2 as YSYEKL. V lost 4 bases to trimming and J lost 8 bases, with 8 bases between them. Here the CDR3 reads CASSPGMEKLFF. CDR3 DNA: TGCGCCAGCAGCCCGGGGATGGAAAAACTGTTTTTT.

The chain has TRBV7-2 and TRBJ1-1; D call uncertain. Trimming removed 2 bases from V and 6 bases from J, with 7 bases in between. The germline V gene encodes CDR1 SGHTA and CDR2 FQGNSA. This CDR3 contains 12 residues. CDR3 loop: CASSLYGAEAFF. In DNA, the CDR3 is TGTGCCAGCAGCTTATACGGTGCTGAAGCTTTCTTT.

In DNA form, the CDR3 reads TGTGCCAGCAGCTTAGAACAGCCTCGGAACGAGCAGTACTTC. Protein product: CASSLEQPRNEQYF. The chain couples TRBV7-9 to TRBJ2-7; D gene unclear. CDR3 length: 14 residues. Trimming removed 1 base from V and 5 bases from J, with 12 bases in between. Germline V CDR1 and CDR2: SEHNR, FQNEAQ (reference sequence).

The chain joins TRBV7-8 to TRBJ2-1; 8 nucleotides line up with TRBD1. Trimming cost V 5 bases and J 4 bases; bases outside gene matches: 13. In germline, CDR1 is SGHVS, CDR2 FQNEAQ. The CDR3 consists of 17 residues. CDR3 DNA sequence: TGTGCCAGCAGCCCCAACTTGCGGGACAGGAAATACAATGAGCAGTTCTTC. Translation: CASSPNLRDRKYNEQFF.

The V and J genes are TRBV27 and TRBJ1-2; D is possibly TRBD1 (5 bases). CDR1 is MNHEY, CDR2 SMNVEV, per germline (reference sequence). Trimming stripped 5 bases from V and 8 bases from J, with 24 bases between. The CDR3 is 16 amino acids. The DNA of the CDR3 is TGTGCCAGCAGTCGAATAACGGCAGGGTTCTATGAAGGCTACACCTTC. This translates into CASSRITAGFYEGYTF.

J is TRBJ2-1 and V is TRBV28; 7 bases map to TRBD1. The CDR3 is 15 amino acids. Germline lookup yields CDR1 MDHEN and CDR2 SYDVKM. With V trimmed by 5 bases and J by 10 bases, 14 bases remained unmatched. Written as DNA, the CDR3 is TGTGCCAGCAGTGGATCCGGGACAGCCCTCCAGGAGCAGTTCTTC. This translates into CASSGSGTALQEQFF.

This chain connects TRBV30 to TRBJ2-7, with 12 bases aligning to TRBD1. Looked up from germline, CDR1 is GTSNPN and CDR2 is SVGIG (reference sequence). The CDR3 is 14 amino acids. With 4 bases clipped from V and 7 bases from J, the junction kept 8 bases outside the gene matches. CDR3 DNA: TGTGCCTGGAAGTGGGGACAGGGGGCGCGGGAGCAGTACTTC. The encoded protein is CAWKWGQGAREQYF.

The V gene is TRBV18, the J gene TRBJ2-6; 7 positions match TRBD1. Germline V gene lookup returns CDR1 KGHSH and CDR2 LQKENI. V trimming: 5 bases; J trimming: 2 bases; junction bases outside the gene matches: 6. The CDR3 has 16 residues. The CDR3 loop reads CASSLNDRAGANVLTF. The CDR3 DNA sequence: TGTGCCAGCTCATTAAACGACAGGGCTGGGGCCAACGTCCTGACTTTC.

The chain couples TRBV27 to TRBJ1-3, with D possibly being TRBD1 (5 bases). From germline, CDR1 is MNHEY and CDR2 SMNVEV (reference sequence). The ends were cut back, 0 bases at V and 0 bases at J, with 12 bases in the middle. The CDR3 runs 17 residues. The CDR3 coding sequence is TGTGCCAGCAGTTTATCCGGGAGGGGACTCTCTGGAAACACCATATATTTT. Amino acids: CASSLSGRGLSGNTIYF.

The chain couples TRBV6-1 to TRBJ1-3, with D possibly being TRBD1 (5 bases). The CDR3 extends over 13 amino acids. The V and J ends lost 8 bases and 7 bases respectively, with 15 bases between them. Germline-derived CDR1 and CDR2 are MNHNS and SASEGT. This chain's CDR3 is CASLTLTVNTIYF. The CDR3 nucleotides read TGTGCCAGCTTAACATTGACAGTTAACACCATATATTTT.

This rearrangement joins TRBV7-2 to TRBJ2-1, with D possibly matching TRBD2 (5 bases). There are 14 residues in the CDR3. The ends were cut back, 1 base at V and 12 bases at J, with 16 bases in the middle. Germline V CDR1 and CDR2: SGHTA, FQGNSA. The CDR3 region has the DNA TGTGCCAGCAGCTTAGATACGGGAATTTCTGGGCAGTTCTTC. Translation: CASSLDTGISGQFF.

This clone occurred once. The rearrangement uses TRBV30 and TRBJ1-4; D is unresolved. This CDR3 spans 12 amino acids. Germline V CDR1 and CDR2: GTSNPN, SVGIG (reference sequence). The V end was cut by 0 bases, the J end by 8 bases, with 7 bases between. CDR3 coding DNA: TGTGCCTGGAGTGTACGGGGAGAAAAACTGTTTTTT. This translates into CAWSVRGEKLFF. Complete variable domain (other parts from reference TRBV30 and TRBJ1-4): SQTIHQWPATLVQPVGSPLSLECTVEGTSNPNLYWYRQAAGRGLQLLFYSVGIGQISSEVPQNLSASRPQDRQFILSSKKLLLSDSGFYLCAWSVRGEKLFFGSGTQLSVL.

V is TRBV5-4 and J is TRBJ2-2; D call uncertain. There are 13 residues in the CDR3. Germline V gene lookup returns CDR1 SGHNT and CDR2 YYREEE (reference sequence). V lost 0 bases and J lost 4, with 4 bases in between. In DNA form, the CDR3 reads TGTGCCAGCAGCTTGGTCGGCACCGGGGAGCTGTTTTTT. Translating it yields CASSLVGTGELFF.

This clone was seen just once. The chain joins TRBV28 to TRBJ1-2; D gene uncertain. The V and J ends lost 3 bases and 5 bases respectively, with 7 bases between them. Germline values: CDR1 MDHEN, CDR2 SYDVKM. The CDR3 length is 12 residues. This chain's CDR3 is CASSLSEYGYTF. As DNA, the CDR3 is TGTGCCAGCAGTTTGTCAGAATATGGCTACACCTTC.

V gene TRBV28 combines with J gene TRBJ1-1; D not certain. The CDR3 is 11 amino acids. The V end lost 3 bases, the J end lost 10 bases, and 9 bases lay between the germline ends. Germline V CDR1 and CDR2: MDHEN, SYDVKM. The CDR3, as DNA: TGTGCCAGCAGTTTTGTGGGAGGAGCTTTCTTT. It codes for CASSFVGGAFF.

The chain is built from TRBV6-1 and TRBJ1-5; D perhaps matches TRBD1 (6 bases). This CDR3 contains 12 residues. Germline V lookup: CDR1 MNHNS, CDR2 SASEGT. Trimming stripped 7 bases from V and 5 bases from J, with 9 bases between. The CDR3 protein is CASNDRYQPQHF. The CDR3 DNA follows: TGTGCCAGCAACGACAGGTATCAGCCCCAGCATTTT.

The rearrangement links TRBV5-6 to TRBJ2-3; D ambiguous. The CDR3 totals 16 residues. Germline CDR1 SGHDT, CDR2 YYEEEE. V shed 0 bases and J shed 3 bases, with 14 bases lying between them. CDR3 residues: CASSLVPQLNTDTQYF. The DNA of the CDR3 is TGTGCCAGCAGCTTGGTTCCACAGTTAAATACAGATACGCAGTATTTT.

This clone was seen only once. The chain links TRBV9 to TRBJ1-2; TRBD1 matches at 9 bases. This CDR3 comprises 15 residues. Trimming took 2 bases from V and 2 from J; bases not matched to a gene: 4. CDR1 is SGDLS, CDR2 YYNGEE, per germline. The chain's CDR3 is CASSVEQGANYGYTF. Here the CDR3 DNA reads TGTGCCAGCAGCGTCGAACAGGGGGCGAACTATGGCTACACCTTC.

V is TRBV6-6 and J is TRBJ2-2; D is possibly TRBD2 (5 bases). CDR1 MNHNY and CDR2 SVGAGI come from the germline V gene (reference sequence). The CDR3 runs 14 residues. V lost 5 bases to trimming and J lost 1 base, with 8 bases between them. CDR3 loop: CASSRTVNTGELFF. CDR3 bases: TGTGCCAGCAGTAGGACTGTGAACACCGGGGAGCTGTTTTTT.

The rearrangement joins TRBV2 to TRBJ2-5; 7 nucleotides align to TRBD2. Trimming at V came to 6 bases and at J to 2 bases, leaving 9 bases not matched to a gene. Germline assignment: CDR1 SNHLY and CDR2 FYNNEI. This CDR3 comprises 15 residues. Written as DNA, the CDR3 is TGTGCCAGCAGCAGTCCTCTAGCGGCACAAGAGACCCAGTACTTC. Encoded protein: CASSSPLAAQETQYF. The variable domain in full, with the rest retrieved from reference TRBV2 and TRBJ2-5, is EPEVTQTPSHQVTQMGQEVILRCVPISNHLYFYWYRQILGQKVEFLVSFYNNEISEKSEIFDDQFSVERPDGSNFTLKIRSTKLEDSAMYFCASSSPLAAQETQYFGPGTRLLVL.

The V and J genes are TRBV28 and TRBJ2-5, with a tentative D call TRBD2 (5 bases). The CDR3 loop spans 12 amino acids. Trimming cost V 6 bases and J 5 bases, with 10 bases left between them. The germline gives CDR1 MDHEN, CDR2 SYDVKM. The CDR3 sequence: CASRSTRETQYF. CDR3 DNA: TGTGCCAGCAGATCCACTAGGGAGACCCAGTACTTC.

The chain is built from TRBV27 and TRBJ1-5, with TRBD1 as a possible D gene (5 bases). Trimming cost V 6 bases and J 4 bases, with 16 bases left between them. CDR1 and CDR2 from the germline V gene are MNHEY and SMNVEV (reference sequence). This CDR3 spans 15 amino acids. The CDR3 DNA follows: TGTGCCAGCAGCATCGGGCAGGGCGGAAATCAGCCCCAGCATTTT. Amino acids: CASSIGQGGNQPQHF.

This clone was detected once. This sequence joins TRBV28 and TRBJ1-1, with 8 bases lining up with TRBD1. Germline V gene lookup returns CDR1 MDHEN and CDR2 SYDVKM. V lost 7 bases and J lost 5; bases outside the gene matches: 3. This CDR3 spans 12 amino acids. CDR3: CASKTGGTEAFF. The CDR3 nucleotides are TGTGCCAGCAAAACAGGGGGTACTGAAGCTTTCTTT.

This clone was detected a few times. The V call is TRBV2, the J call TRBJ2-3, with 13 bases aligning to TRBD2. J was trimmed by 7 bases and V by 9 bases; bases with no gene match: 10. The length of the CDR3 is 15 residues. Germline-derived CDR1 and CDR2 are SNHLY and FYNNEI. The CDR3 DNA is TGTGCCAGGTCCACCGGGACTAGCGGGACACATACGCAGTATTTT. Translating gives CARSTGTSGTHTQYF.

This chain links TRBV4-2 with TRBJ2-7, with TRBD2 matching over 8 bases. The trim removed 0 bases at V and 4 bases at J, leaving 8 bases unmatched. Germline V gene lookup returns CDR1 LGHNA and CDR2 YNFKEQ. The CDR3 covers 16 residues. The CDR3 DNA follows: TGTGCCAGCAGCCAAGATACTAGCGGAGCTAATTACGAGCAGTACTTC. Protein: CASSQDTSGANYEQYF.